Given below is one TCR beta chain in context. The table came from immunoSEQ multiplex PCR; TCRdb's copy has only in-frame clones and leaves some out. The data show approximately 110,000 clones, 84% seen once. Germline CDR1 and CDR2: SGHDN and FVKESK. Deletions cut 1 base from V and 5 bases from J, with 15 bases between. The CDR3 sequence is 17 residues long. These data come from a study of blood T cell repertoires in COVID-19. The TCR originated in a woman aged 45-60 years with acute or convalescent COVID-19. The gene calls are TRBV14 and TRBJ2-6; the D gene is possibly TRBD2 (7 bases). The sequenced sample consisted of peripheral blood. CDR3 amino acids: CASSQVGGALRANVLTF. For the CDR3, the DNA is TGTGCCAGCAGCCAAGTGGGGGGGGCCCTCCGGGCCAACGTCCTGACTTTC.